This T cell receptor beta chain was sequenced in a study of post-analysis software for immune sequencing data. The library was made from cDNA and included unique molecular identifiers. From the PCR reads, TCRdb called clonotypes with MiXCR, one entry per CDR3 protein. Seen here are about half a million distinct CDR3 sequences, 30% to 40% observed once, and the top ten hold approximately 5.4%. General study results and limits: Comparison of patients with controls showed roughly five TRBV segments more frequent in patients, TRBV5-6, TRBV5-1 and TRBV20-1 among them.

With respect to this clonotype: Antigen unknown.

V lost 4 bases, J lost 8 bases, and 19 bases lay in between. In germline, CDR1 is SGHRS, CDR2 YFSETQ. The CDR3 is made up of 15 amino acids. This TCR was recovered from a girl under 18 with multiple sclerosis. The sequenced sample was blood. This chain uses TRBV5-1 with TRBJ2-1; D gene uncertain. The CDR3 DNA reads as TGCGCCAGCAGCCCGCTCCCTAGGGCCAAGGATGAGCAGTTCTTC. It specifies CASSPLPRAKDEQFF.